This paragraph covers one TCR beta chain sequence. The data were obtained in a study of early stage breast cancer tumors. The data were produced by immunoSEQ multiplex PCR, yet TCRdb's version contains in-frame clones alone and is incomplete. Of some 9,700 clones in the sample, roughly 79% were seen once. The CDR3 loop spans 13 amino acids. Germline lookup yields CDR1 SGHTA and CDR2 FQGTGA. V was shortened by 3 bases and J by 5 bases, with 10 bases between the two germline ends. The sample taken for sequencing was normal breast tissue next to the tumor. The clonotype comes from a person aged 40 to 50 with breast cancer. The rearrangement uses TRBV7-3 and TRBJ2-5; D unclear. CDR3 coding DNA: TGTGCCAGCAGCTTTCAGGTTGGCGAGACCCAGTACTTC. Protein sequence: CASSFQVGETQYF.